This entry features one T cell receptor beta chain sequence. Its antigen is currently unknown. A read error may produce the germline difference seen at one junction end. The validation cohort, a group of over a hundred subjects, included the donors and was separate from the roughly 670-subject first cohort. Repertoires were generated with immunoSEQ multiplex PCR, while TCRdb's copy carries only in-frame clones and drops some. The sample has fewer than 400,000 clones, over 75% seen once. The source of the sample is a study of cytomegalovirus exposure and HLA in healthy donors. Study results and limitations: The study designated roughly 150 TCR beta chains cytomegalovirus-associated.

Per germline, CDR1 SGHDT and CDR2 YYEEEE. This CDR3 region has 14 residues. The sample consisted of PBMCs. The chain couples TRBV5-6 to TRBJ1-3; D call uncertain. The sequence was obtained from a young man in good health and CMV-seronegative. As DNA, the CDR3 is TGTGCCAGCAGCTTGGGGCAGGCTGGGAACACCATATATTTT. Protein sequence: CASSLGQAGNTIYF.